This TCR beta chain derives from a study of blood T cell repertoires in COVID-19. Study at large: COVID-19 samples collected from the United States, Italy and Spain covered acute and convalescent phases. The analysed material was cDNA or gDNA that came from T cells, B-cell-depleted T cells, or PBMCs.

The CDR3 runs to 14 residues. Trimming took off 6 bases at V and 4 bases at J, with 15 bases between the two ends. Germline CDR1 is MNHEY and CDR2 is SMNVEV (reference sequence). Methods used by the authors: Scientists estimated how many nucleated cells there were by amplifying reference gene primers. TCRdb's copy holds only in-frame clones and misses some; the assay was immunoSEQ multiplex PCR. That table gives V, J and clone size, and the DNA gave D and trimming. The data contain a few hundred thousand clones, 75% to 85% of them singletons. The sample taken for sequencing was peripheral blood. This chain uses TRBV27 with TRBJ2-5; no reliable D call. The sequence was collected from a human donor in a cohort sampled during active COVID-19. CDR3 coding DNA: TGTGCCAGCAGGGAACGAATGACACGAGAGACCCAGTACTTC. This gives the protein CASRERMTRETQYF.